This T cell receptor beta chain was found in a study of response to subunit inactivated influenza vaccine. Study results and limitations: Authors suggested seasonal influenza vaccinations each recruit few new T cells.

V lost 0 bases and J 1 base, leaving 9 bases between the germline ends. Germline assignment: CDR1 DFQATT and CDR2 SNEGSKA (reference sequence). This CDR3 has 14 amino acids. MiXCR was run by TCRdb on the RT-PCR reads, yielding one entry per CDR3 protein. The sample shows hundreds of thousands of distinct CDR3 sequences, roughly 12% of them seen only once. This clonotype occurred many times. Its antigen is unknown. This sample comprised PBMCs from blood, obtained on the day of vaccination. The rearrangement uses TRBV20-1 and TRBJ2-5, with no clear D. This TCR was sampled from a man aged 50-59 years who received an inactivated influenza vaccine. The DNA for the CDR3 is TGCAGTGCTAGAGAGAACTCCATCCAAGAGACCCAGTACTTC. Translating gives CSARENSIQETQYF.